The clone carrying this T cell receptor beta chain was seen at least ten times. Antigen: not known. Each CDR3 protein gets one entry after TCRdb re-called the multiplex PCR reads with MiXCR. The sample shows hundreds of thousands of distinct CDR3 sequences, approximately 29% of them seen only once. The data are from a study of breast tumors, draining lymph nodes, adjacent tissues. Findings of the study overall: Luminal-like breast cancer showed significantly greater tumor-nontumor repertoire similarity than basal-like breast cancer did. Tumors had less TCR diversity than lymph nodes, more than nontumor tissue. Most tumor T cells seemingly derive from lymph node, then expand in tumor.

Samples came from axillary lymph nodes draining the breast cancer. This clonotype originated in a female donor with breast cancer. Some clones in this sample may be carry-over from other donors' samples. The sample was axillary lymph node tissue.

CDR3 protein: CASSSDSLGVEQFF. CDR3 DNA: TGTGCCAGCAGCAGTGACTCTTTGGGGGTGGAGCAGTTCTTC. The V gene is TRBV7-3, the J gene TRBJ2-1; perhaps D is TRBD1 or TRBD2 (5 bases each). CDR3 length: 14 residues. Germline V gene sequence: CDR1 SGHTA, CDR2 FQGTGA. Trimming removed 5 bases at V and 10 bases at J, with 18 bases between.